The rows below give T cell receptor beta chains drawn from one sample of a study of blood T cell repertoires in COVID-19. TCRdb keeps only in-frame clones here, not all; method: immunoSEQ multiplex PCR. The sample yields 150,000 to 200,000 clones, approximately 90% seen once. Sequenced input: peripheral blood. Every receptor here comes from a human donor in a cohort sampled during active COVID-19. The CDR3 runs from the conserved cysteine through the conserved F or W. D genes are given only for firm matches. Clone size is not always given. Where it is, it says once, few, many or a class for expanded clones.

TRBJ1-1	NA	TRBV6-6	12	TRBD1	CASKDRAREAFF	TGTGCCAGCAAAGACAGGGCGAGAGAAGCTTTCTTT
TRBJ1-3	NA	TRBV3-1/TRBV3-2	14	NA	CASSQEKVGNTIYF	TGTGCCAGCAGCCAGGAGAAAGTAGGAAACACCATATATTTT
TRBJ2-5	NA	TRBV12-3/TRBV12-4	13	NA	CASSLRGEETQYF	TGTGCCAGCAGTTTAAGAGGAGAGGAGACCCAGTACTTC
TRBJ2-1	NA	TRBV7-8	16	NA	CASSLEGGGGYNEQFF	TGTGCCAGCAGCTTAGAAGGGGGAGGGGGGTACAATGAGCAGTTCTTC
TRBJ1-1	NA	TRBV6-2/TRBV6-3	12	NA	CASSYTGRQAFF	TGTGCCAGCAGTTACACTGGGAGGCAAGCTTTCTTT
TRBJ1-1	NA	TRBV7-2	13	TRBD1	CASSLGDRARAFF	TGTGCCAGCAGCTTAGGGGACAGGGCTCGAGCTTTCTTT
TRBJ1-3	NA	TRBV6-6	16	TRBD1	CASSYEGQGYGNTIYF	TGTGCCAGCAGTTACGAGGGACAGGGTTACGGAAACACCATATATTTT
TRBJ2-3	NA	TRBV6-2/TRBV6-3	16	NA	CASSTRGTLYTDTQYF	TGTGCCAGCAGTACCCGAGGGACACTTTACACAGATACGCAGTATTTT
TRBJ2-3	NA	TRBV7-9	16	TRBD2	CASSSMTSGSTDTQYF	TGTGCCAGCAGCTCCATGACTAGCGGCAGCACAGATACGCAGTATTTT
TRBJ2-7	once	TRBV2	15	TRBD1	CASSWVPGQGSEQYF	TGTGCCAGCAGTTGGGTCCCGGGACAGGGGTCCGAGCAGTACTTC
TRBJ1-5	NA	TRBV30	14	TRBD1	CAWSAGDRVRPQHF	TGTGCCTGGAGTGCTGGGGACAGGGTGCGGCCCCAGCATTTT
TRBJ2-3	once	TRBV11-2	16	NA	CASSLGGRVDTDTQYF	TGTGCCAGCAGCTTAGGTGGGCGGGTGGACACAGATACGCAGTATTTT
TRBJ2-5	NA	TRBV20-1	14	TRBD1	CSASERQGRETQYF	TGCAGTGCTAGTGAGCGACAGGGGAGGGAGACCCAGTACTTC
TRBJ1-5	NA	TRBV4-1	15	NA	CASSPSPGGNQPQHF	TGCGCCAGCAGCCCCTCCCCGGGGGGCAATCAGCCCCAGCATTTT
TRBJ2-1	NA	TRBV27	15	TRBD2	CASARWTSGTGEQFF	TGTGCCAGCGCTCGTTGGACTAGCGGGACGGGTGAGCAGTTCTTC
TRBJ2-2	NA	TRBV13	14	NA	CASSQGLNTGELFF	TGTGCCAGCAGCCAGGGACTTAACACCGGGGAGCTGTTTTTT
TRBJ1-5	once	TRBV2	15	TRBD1	CASSDAGQGIQPQHF	TGTGCCAGCAGTGACGCGGGACAGGGTATACAGCCCCAGCATTTT
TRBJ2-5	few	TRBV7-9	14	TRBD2	CASSGTSSRETQYF	TGTGCCAGCAGCGGGACTAGCTCGCGAGAGACCCAGTACTTC
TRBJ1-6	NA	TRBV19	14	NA	CASSRSSYNSPLHF	TGTGCCAGTAGTAGGAGCTCCTATAATTCACCCCTCCACTTT
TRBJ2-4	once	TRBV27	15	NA	CASSLDGHPLNIQYF	TGTGCCAGCAGTTTGGACGGACATCCCCTAAACATTCAGTACTTC
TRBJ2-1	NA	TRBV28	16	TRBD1	CASSTPGQGFYNEQFF	TGTGCCAGCAGTACTCCGGGACAGGGTTTTTACAATGAGCAGTTCTTC
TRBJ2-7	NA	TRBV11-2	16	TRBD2	CASSLVGSGGTYEQYF	TGTGCCAGCAGCTTAGTGGGTAGCGGGGGAACCTACGAGCAGTACTTC
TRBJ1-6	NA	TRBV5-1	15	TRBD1	CASSHGQGYNSPLHF	TGCGCCAGCAGCCATGGACAGGGCTATAATTCACCCCTCCACTTT
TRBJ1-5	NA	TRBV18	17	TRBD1	CASSPAPLTGYNQPQHF	TGTGCCAGCTCACCTGCACCATTGACAGGGTACAATCAGCCCCAGCATTTT
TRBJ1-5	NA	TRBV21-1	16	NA	CASSKVETSSNQPQHF	TGTGCCAGCAGCAAAGTAGAGACATCTAGCAATCAGCCCCAGCATTTT
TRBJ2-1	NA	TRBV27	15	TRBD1	CASRRGQGDYNEQFF	TGTGCCAGCAGGCGAGGACAGGGTGACTACAATGAGCAGTTCTTC
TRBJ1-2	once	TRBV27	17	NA	CASSLNSRGGGNYGYTF	TGTGCCAGCAGTTTAAACAGTCGAGGGGGAGGGAATTATGGCTACACCTTC
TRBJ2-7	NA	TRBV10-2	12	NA	CATAGQLYEQYF	TGCGCCACCGCGGGACAGCTCTACGAGCAGTACTTC
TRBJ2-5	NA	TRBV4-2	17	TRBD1	CASSQDSATGSPETQYF	TGTGCCAGCAGCCAAGATTCGGCGACAGGGTCGCCAGAGACCCAGTACTTC
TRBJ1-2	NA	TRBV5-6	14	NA	CASSLVGGRYGYTF	TGTGCCAGCAGCTTGGTGGGGGGTCGCTATGGCTACACCTTC
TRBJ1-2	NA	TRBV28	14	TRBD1	CASSLGTAQGGYTF	TGTGCCAGCAGTTTAGGGACAGCCCAAGGAGGCTACACCTTC
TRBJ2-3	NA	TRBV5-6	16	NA	CASSFGTPYSTDTQYF	TGTGCCAGCAGCTTCGGGACACCCTACAGCACAGATACGCAGTATTTT
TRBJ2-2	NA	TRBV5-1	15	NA	CASSLGAANTGELFF	TGCGCCAGCAGCTTGGGGGCCGCGAACACCGGGGAGCTGTTTTTT
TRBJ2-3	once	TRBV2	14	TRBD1	CASRTGGLRDTQYF	TGTGCCAGTAGGACAGGGGGCCTCAGGGATACGCAGTATTTT
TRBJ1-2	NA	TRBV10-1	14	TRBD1	CASSPGTGPEGYTF	TGCGCCAGCAGTCCAGGGACAGGACCTGAGGGCTACACCTTC
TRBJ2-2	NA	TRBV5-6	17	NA	CASSPTPERAVTGELFF	TGTGCCAGCAGCCCCACGCCCGAGCGGGCTGTCACCGGGGAGCTGTTTTTT
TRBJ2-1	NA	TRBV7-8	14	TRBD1	CASSRDRGYNEQFF	TGTGCCAGCAGCCGGGACAGGGGATACAATGAGCAGTTCTTC
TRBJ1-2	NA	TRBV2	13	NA	CASSLEPDTGYTF	TGTGCCAGCAGTTTAGAGCCTGACACTGGCTACACCTTC
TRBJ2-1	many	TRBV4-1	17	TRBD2	CASSQAFGGSSYNEQFF	TGCGCCAGCAGCCAAGCATTCGGCGGGAGCTCCTACAATGAGCAGTTCTTC
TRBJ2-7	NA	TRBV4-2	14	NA	CASSQGTPAYEQYF	TGTGCCAGCAGCCAAGGGACACCAGCCTACGAGCAGTACTTC
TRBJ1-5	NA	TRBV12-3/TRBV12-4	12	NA	CASSQGNQPQHF	TGTGCCAGCAGTCAGGGCAATCAGCCCCAGCATTTT
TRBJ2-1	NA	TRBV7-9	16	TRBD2	CASSLSLAGGPGEQFF	TGTGCCAGCAGCTTATCCCTAGCGGGAGGGCCGGGGGAGCAGTTCTTC
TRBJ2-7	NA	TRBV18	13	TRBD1	CASSRTGRDEQYF	TGTGCCAGCTCACGGACAGGCCGGGACGAGCAGTACTTC
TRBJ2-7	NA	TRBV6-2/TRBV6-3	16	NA	CASSYDLGRGYYEQYF	TGTGCCAGCAGTTACGACCTCGGGCGGGGATACTACGAGCAGTACTTC
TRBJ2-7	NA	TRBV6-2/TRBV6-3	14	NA	CASSPDGLRHEQYF	TGTGCCAGCAGTCCGGACGGACTCCGGCACGAGCAGTACTTC
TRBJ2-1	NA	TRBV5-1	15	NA	CASSATGGAYNEQFF	TGCGCCAGCAGCGCTACAGGGGGGGCCTACAATGAGCAGTTCTTC
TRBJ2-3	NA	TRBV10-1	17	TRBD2	CASSESKSGKSTDTQYF	TGCGCCAGCAGTGAGTCCAAAAGCGGGAAAAGCACAGATACGCAGTATTTT
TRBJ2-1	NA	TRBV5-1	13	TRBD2	CASNSGGYNEQFF	TGCGCCAGCAACAGCGGGGGGTACAATGAGCAGTTCTTC